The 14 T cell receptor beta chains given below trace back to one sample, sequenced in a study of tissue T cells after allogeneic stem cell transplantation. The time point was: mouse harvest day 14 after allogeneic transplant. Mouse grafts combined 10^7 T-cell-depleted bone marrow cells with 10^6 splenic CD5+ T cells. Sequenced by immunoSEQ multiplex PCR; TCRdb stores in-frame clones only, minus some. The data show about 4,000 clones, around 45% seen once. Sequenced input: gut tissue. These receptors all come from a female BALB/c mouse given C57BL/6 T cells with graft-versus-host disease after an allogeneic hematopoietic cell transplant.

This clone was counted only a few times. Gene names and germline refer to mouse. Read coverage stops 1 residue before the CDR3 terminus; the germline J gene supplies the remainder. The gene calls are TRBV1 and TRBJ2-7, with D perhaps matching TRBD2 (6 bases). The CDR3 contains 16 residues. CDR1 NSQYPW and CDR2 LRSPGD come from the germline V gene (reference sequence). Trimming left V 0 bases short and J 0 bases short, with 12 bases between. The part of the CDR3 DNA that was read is TGCACCTGCAGTGCAGATCAGCTGGGACTCTCCTATGAACAGTAC. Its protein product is CTCSADQLGLSYEQY. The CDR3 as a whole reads CTCSADQLGLSYEQYF. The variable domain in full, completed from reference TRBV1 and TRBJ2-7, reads VTLLEQNPRWRLVPRGQAVNLRCILKNSQYPWMSWYQQDLQKQLQWLFTLRSPGDKEVKSLPGADYLATRVTDTELRLQVANMSQGRTLYCTCSADQLGLSYEQYFGPGTRLTVL.

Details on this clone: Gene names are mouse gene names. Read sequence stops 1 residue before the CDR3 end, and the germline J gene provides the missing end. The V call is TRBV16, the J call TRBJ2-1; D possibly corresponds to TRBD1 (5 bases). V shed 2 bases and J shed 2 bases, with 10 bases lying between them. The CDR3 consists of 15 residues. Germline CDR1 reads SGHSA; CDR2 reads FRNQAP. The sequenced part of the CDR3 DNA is TGTGCAAGCAGCTTAAGACGCAGGGACTATGCTGAGCAGTTC. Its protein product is CASSLRRRDYAEQF. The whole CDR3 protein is CASSLRRRDYAEQFF.

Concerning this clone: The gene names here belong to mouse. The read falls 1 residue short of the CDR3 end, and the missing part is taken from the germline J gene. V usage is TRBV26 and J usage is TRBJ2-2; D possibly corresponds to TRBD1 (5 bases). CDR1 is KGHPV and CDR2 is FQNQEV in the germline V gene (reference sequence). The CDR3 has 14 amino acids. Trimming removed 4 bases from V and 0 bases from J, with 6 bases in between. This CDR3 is CASSPTANTGQLYF. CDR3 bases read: TGTGCCAGCAGTCCGACAGCAAACACCGGGCAGCTCTAC.

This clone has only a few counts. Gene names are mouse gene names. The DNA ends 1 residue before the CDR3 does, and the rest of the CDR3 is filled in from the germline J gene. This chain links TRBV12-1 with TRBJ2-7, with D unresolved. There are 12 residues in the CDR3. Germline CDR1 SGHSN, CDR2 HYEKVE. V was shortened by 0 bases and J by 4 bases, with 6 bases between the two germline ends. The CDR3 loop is CASSLAGYEQYF. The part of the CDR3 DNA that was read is TGTGCCAGCTCTCTCGCGGGGTATGAACAGTAC.

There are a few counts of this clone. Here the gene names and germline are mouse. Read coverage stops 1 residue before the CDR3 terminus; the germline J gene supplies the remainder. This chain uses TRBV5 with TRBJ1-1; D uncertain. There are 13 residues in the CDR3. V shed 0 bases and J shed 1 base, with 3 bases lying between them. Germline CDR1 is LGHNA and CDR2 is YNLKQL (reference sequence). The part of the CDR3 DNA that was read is TGTGCCAGCAGCCAAGACTGGAACACAGAAGTCTTC. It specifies CASSQDWNTEVF. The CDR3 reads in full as CASSQDWNTEVFF.

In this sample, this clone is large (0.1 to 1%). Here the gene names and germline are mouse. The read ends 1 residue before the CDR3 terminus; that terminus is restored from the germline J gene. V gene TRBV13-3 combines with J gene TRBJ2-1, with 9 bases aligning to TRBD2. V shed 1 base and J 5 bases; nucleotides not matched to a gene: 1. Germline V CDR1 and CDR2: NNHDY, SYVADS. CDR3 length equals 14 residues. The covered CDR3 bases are TGTGCCAGCAGTGATAACTGGGGGGATGCTGAGCAGTTC. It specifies CASSDNWGDAEQF. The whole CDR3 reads CASSDNWGDAEQFF.

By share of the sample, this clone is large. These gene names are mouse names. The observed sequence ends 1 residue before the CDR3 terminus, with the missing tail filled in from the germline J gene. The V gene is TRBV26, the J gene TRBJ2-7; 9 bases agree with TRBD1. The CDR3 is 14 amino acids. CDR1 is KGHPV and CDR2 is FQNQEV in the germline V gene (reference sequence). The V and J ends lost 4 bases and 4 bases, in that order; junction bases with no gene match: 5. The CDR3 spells CASSRQGGFYEQYF. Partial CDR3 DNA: TGTGCCAGCAGTCGACAGGGGGGGTTTTATGAACAGTAC.

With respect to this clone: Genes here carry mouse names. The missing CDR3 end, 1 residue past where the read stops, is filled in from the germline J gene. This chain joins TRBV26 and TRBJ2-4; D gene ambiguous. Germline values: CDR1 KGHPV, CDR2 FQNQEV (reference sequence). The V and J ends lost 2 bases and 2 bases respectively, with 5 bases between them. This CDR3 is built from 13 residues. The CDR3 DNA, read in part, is TGTGCCAGCAGTCTGGGCCTTCAAAACACCTTGTAC. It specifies CASSLGLQNTLY. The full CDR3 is CASSLGLQNTLYF. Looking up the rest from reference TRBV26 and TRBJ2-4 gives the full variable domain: NSKVIQTPRYLVKGQGQKAKMRCIPEKGHPVVFWYQQNKNNEFKFLINFQNQEVLQQIDMTEKRFSAECPSNSPCSLEIQSSEAGDSALYLCASSLGLQNTLYFGAGTRLSVL.

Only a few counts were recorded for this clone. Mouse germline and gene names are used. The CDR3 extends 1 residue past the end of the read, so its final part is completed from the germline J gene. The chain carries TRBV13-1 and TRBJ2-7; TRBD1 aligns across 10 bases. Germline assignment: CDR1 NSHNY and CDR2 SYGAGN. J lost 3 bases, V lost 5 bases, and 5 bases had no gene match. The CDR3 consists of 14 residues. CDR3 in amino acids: CASRAGTGDYEQYF. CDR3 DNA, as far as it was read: TGTGCCAGCAGGGCCGGGACAGGGGACTATGAACAGTAC.

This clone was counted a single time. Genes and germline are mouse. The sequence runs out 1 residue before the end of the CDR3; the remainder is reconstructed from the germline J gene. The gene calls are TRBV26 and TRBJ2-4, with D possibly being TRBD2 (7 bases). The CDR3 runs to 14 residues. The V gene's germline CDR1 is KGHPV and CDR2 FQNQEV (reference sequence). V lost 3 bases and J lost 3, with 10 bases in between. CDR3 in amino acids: CASSLPGGQNTLYF. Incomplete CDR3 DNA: TGTGCCAGCAGTCTTCCTGGGGGCCAAAACACCTTGTAC.

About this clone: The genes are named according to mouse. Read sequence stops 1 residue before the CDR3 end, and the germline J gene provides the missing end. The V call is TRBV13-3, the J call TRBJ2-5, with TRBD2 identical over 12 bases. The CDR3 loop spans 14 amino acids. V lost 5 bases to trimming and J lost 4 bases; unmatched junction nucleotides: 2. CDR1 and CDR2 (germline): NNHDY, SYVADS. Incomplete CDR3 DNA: TGTGCCAGCAGGGGGACTGGGGGGAAAGACACCCAGTAC. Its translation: CASRGTGGKDTQY. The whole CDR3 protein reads CASRGTGGKDTQYF.

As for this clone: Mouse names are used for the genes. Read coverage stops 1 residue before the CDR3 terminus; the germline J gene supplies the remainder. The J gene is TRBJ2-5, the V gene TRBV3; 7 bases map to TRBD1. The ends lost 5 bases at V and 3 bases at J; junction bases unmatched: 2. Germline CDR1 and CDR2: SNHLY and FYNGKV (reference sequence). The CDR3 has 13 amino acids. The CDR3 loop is CASSHRGQDTQYF. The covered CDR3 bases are TGTGCCAGCAGCCACAGGGGACAAGACACCCAGTAC.

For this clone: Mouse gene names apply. This chain's CDR3 is CASRGQTNTEVFF. Incomplete CDR3 DNA: TGTGCCAGCAGGGGACAGACAAACACAGAAGTCTTC. The chain uses TRBV13-1 and TRBJ1-1; 7 positions match TRBD1. The read terminates 1 residue before the CDR3 end, so the remaining end is supplied by the germline J gene. Unmatched junction bases numbered 1, after V lost 5 bases and J lost 0 bases. This CDR3 comprises 13 residues. Germline V gives CDR1 NSHNY, CDR2 SYGAGN.

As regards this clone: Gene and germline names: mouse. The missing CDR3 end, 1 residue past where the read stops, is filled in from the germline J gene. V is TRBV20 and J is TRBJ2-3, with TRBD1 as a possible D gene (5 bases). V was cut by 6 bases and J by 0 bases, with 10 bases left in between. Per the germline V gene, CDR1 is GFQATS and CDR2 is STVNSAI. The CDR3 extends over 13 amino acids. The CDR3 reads CGAQDGSAETLYF. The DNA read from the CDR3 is TGTGGTGCACAGGACGGTAGTGCAGAAACGCTGTAT. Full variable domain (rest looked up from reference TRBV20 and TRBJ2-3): GALVYQYPRRTICKSGTSMRMECQAVGFQATSVAWYRQSPQKTFELIALSTVNSAIKYEQNFTQEKFPISHPNLSFSSMTVLNAYLEDRGLYLCGAQDGSAETLYFGSGTRLTVL.